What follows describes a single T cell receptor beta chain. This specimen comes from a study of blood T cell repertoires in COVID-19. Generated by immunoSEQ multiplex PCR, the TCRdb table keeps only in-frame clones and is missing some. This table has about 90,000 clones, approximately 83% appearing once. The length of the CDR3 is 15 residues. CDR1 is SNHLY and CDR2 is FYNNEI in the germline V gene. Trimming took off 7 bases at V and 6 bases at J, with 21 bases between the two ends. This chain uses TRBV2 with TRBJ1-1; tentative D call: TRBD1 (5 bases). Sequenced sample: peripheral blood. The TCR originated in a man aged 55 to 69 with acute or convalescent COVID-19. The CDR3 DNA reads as TGTGCCAGCACCCCCAATGAAGAAGGGGTCGCTGAAGCTTTCTTT. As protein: CASTPNEEGVAEAFF.